This TCR beta chain was retrieved from a study of T cells in Graves' hyperthyroidism and ophthalmopathy. Template material for amplifying TCR beta CDR3 regions consisted of RNA transcripts. TCR CDR3 underwent first-round RT-PCR with the HTBI primer set. MiXCR, run by TCRdb on the multiplex PCR reads, gives a single entry per CDR3 protein. The sample has 40,000 to 65,000 distinct CDR3 sequences, less than 60% seen once. This clonotype appeared many times. Its matching antigen is unknown. Study-wide results and limits: Most thyroid clonotypes with frequency above 0.001 were detected in blood.

The germline CDR1 and CDR2 sequences are LNHDA and SQIVND (reference sequence). The V end was cut by 4 bases, the J end by 2 bases, with 12 bases between. The CDR3 has 14 residues. V usage is TRBV19 and J usage is TRBJ2-7; D gene unclear. The TCR was taken from a woman aged 45-59 years with Graves' ophthalmopathy. The sample taken for sequencing was blood. CDR3 residues: CASSKTSPPYEQYF. The CDR3 nucleotides are TGTGCCAGTAGTAAGACAAGCCCACCCTACGAGCAGTACTTC.